These 12 T cell receptor beta chains were sequenced from one sample in a study of T cell responses to AZD1222 COVID-19 vaccine. The assay was immunoSEQ multiplex PCR, and TCRdb's table has in-frame clones only and misses some. The data contain about 120,000 clones, 75% to 95% of them seen just once; the ten biggest clones take up roughly 5.4%. Material: peripheral blood, obtained on day 0 of AZD1222 vaccination. Every receptor here comes from an adult in good health.

The rearrangement uses TRBV6-5 and TRBJ2-3, with 10 bases lining up with TRBD2. Looked up from germline, CDR1 is MNHEY and CDR2 is SVGAGI. V lost 6 bases to trimming and J lost 8 bases; unmatched junction nucleotides: 8. CDR3 length: 14 amino acids. The DNA of the CDR3 is TGTGCCAGCAGCGGGACTAGCGATGTGGGTACGCAGTATTTT. As protein: CASSGTSDVGTQYF.

The V call is TRBV6-5, the J call TRBJ1-2; 8 nucleotides agree with TRBD1. The CDR3 is made up of 13 amino acids. From germline, CDR1 is MNHEY and CDR2 SVGAGI. With 7 bases clipped from V and 8 bases from J, the junction kept 9 bases outside the gene matches. CDR3 in amino acids: CASKDAGGSGYTF. The CDR3 DNA reads TGTGCCAGCAAAGACGCAGGGGGCAGCGGCTACACCTTC.

The rearrangement joins TRBV28 to TRBJ1-1; no firm D call. This CDR3 has 15 residues. The germline V gene encodes CDR1 MDHEN and CDR2 SYDVKM. Between the trimmed V and J ends, which lost 3 bases and 1 base, there was a span of 12 bases. The CDR3 region has the DNA TGTGCCAGCAGTTTGGGCGCGGCAGGGAACACTGAAGCTTTCTTT. Protein product: CASSLGAAGNTEAFF. Supplemented by reference TRBV28 and TRBJ1-1, the full variable domain reads DVKVTQSSRYLVKRTGEKVFLECVQDMDHENMFWYRQDPGLGLRLIYFSYDVKMKEKGDIPEGYSVSREKKERFSLILESASTNQTSMYLCASSLGAAGNTEAFFGQGTRLTVV.

This chain uses TRBV11-2 with TRBJ1-4, with D hard to call. Per germline, CDR1 SGHAT and CDR2 FQNNGV. Trimming left V 3 bases short and J 4 bases short, with 12 bases between. The CDR3 loop spans 15 amino acids. CDR3 sequence: CASSFSYGGNEKLFF. The CDR3 DNA sequence: TGTGCCAGCAGCTTTAGCTACGGTGGTAATGAAAAACTGTTTTTT.

V and J are TRBV11-2 and TRBJ1-2; possibly TRBD1 for D (6 bases). V lost 1 base to trimming and J lost 5 bases, with 11 bases between them. Germline CDR1 SGHAT, CDR2 FQNNGV. The CDR3 loop spans 14 amino acids. The DNA of the CDR3 is TGTGCCAGCAGCTTAGGCACAGGGCGGTATGGCTACACCTTC. Protein sequence: CASSLGTGRYGYTF.

The chain recombines TRBV5-1 with TRBJ2-7; TRBD2 agrees at 7 bases. This CDR3 contains 13 residues. Germline V gene lookup returns CDR1 SGHRS and CDR2 YFSETQ. J lost 2 bases, V lost 5 bases, and 4 bases had no gene match. CDR3 DNA: TGCGCCAGCAGGCTAGCGGCCACCTACGAGCAGTACTTC. This translates into CASRLAATYEQYF.

The chain combines TRBV19 with TRBJ1-2; TRBD1 aligns across 12 bases. The CDR3 sequence is 17 residues long. Germline CDR1 is LNHDA and CDR2 is SQIVND (reference sequence). Germline trimming cut 4 bases from V and 5 bases from J; bases unmatched to any gene: 11. This chain's CDR3 is CASSRSTGTGGAYGYTF. The CDR3 bases are TGTGCCAGTAGTAGAAGTACCGGGACAGGGGGCGCTTATGGCTACACCTTC.

The chain links TRBV28 to TRBJ2-7, with 8 bases lining up with TRBD2. CDR1 and CDR2 (germline): MDHEN, SYDVKM. V shed 5 bases, J shed 2 bases, and the junction held 8 bases outside the gene matches. This CDR3 is built from 15 residues. The CDR3: CASSKTSGNPYEQYF. DNA of the CDR3: TGTGCCAGCAGTAAAACTAGCGGTAACCCCTACGAGCAGTACTTC.

The CDR3 loop reads CASSYSGGAWNEAFF. CDR3 nucleotide sequence: TGCGCCAGCAGCTATTCAGGGGGCGCGTGGAATGAAGCTTTCTTT. The genes are TRBV5-1 and TRBJ1-1; 8 nucleotides agree with TRBD1. CDR1 is SGHRS, CDR2 YFSETQ, per germline. V lost 3 bases to trimming and J lost 7 bases; unmatched junction nucleotides: 11. The CDR3 is 15 residues long.

About this clone: The sample carries other DNA sequences with the same CDR3. The rearrangement uses TRBV6-5 and TRBJ2-7, with 8 bases fitting TRBD1. With 2 bases clipped from V and 3 bases from J, the junction kept 3 bases outside the gene matches. Germline V gives CDR1 MNHEY, CDR2 SVGAGI. This CDR3 is 14 amino acids long. In DNA, the CDR3 is TGTGCCAGCAGTTACGGAACAGGGGGCTACGAGCAGTACTTC. It specifies CASSYGTGGYEQYF.

V is TRBV5-1 and J is TRBJ1-1; TRBD1 matches at 9 bases. The germline V gene encodes CDR1 SGHRS and CDR2 YFSETQ. Trimming at V came to 6 bases and at J to 7 bases, leaving 13 bases not matched to a gene. This CDR3 has 15 residues. This chain's CDR3 is CASTLVGTGLVEAFF. The CDR3 nucleotides are TGCGCCAGCACCCTGGTGGGGACAGGGTTGGTTGAAGCTTTCTTT.

This clone was seen just once. The chain links TRBV1 to TRBJ1-5. TRBV1 is an annotated pseudogene. The CDR3 has 20 amino acids. The chain's CDR3 is CTSSQEGGSSVSQANQPQHF. The CDR3 region has the DNA TGCACCAGCAGCCAAGAGGGGGGGTCGTCAGTAAGCCAAGCCAATCAGCCCCAGCATTTT.